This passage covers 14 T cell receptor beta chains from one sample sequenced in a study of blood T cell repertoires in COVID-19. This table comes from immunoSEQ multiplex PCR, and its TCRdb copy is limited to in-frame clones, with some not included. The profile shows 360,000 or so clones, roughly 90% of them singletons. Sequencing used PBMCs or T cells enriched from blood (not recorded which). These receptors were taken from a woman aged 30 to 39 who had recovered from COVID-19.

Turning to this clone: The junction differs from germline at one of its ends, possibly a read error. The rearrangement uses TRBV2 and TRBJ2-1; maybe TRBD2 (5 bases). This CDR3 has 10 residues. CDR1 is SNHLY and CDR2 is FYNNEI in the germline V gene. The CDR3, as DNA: TGTGCCAGCAGTGAAGCGCGAGGGATCTTC. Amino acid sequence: CASSEARGIF.

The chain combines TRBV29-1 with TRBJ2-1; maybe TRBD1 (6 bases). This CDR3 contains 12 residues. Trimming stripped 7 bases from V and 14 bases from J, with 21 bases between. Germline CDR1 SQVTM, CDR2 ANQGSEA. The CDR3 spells CSARGIASNEFF. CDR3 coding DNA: TGCAGCGCCAGGGGCATCGCATCCAACGAGTTCTTC.

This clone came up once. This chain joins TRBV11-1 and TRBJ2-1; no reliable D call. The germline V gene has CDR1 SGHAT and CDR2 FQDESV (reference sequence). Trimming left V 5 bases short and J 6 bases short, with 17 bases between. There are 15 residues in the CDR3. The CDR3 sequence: CASSKDTVLINEQFF. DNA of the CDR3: TGTGCCAGCAGCAAAGACACAGTTTTAATCAATGAGCAGTTCTTC.

The CDR3 sequence is CASGDRGKQETQYF. The CDR3 region has the DNA TGTGCCAGCGGGGACAGGGGAAAACAAGAGACCCAGTACTTC. The rearrangement links TRBV6-4 to TRBJ2-5; 10 bases agree with TRBD1. From germline, CDR1 is MRHNA and CDR2 SNTAGT. The length of the CDR3 is 14 residues. The V and J ends lost 8 bases and 2 bases, in that order; junction bases with no gene match: 5.

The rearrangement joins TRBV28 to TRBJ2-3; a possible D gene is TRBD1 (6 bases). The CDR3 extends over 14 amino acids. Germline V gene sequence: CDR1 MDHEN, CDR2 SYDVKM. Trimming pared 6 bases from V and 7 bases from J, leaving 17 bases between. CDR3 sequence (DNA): TGTGCCAGCAGCCTGTGGCAGGGGAAAAATACGCAGTATTTT. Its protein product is CASSLWQGKNTQYF.

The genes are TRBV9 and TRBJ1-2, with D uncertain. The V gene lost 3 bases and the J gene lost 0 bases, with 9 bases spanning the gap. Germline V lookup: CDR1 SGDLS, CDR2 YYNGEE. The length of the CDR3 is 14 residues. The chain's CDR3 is CASSAQIANYGYTF. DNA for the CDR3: TGTGCCAGCAGCGCACAGATAGCTAACTATGGCTACACCTTC. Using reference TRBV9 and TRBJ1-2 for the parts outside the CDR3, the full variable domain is DSGVTQTPKHLITATGQRVTLRCSPRSGDLSVYWYQQSLDQGLQFLIQYYNGEERAKGNILERFSAQQFPDLHSELNLSSLELGDSALYFCASSAQIANYGYTFGSGTRLTVV.

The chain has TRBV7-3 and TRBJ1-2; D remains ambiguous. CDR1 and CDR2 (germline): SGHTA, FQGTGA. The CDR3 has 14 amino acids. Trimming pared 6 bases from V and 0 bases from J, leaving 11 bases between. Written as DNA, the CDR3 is TGTGCCAGCAGGGGCGGGGTGACTAACTATGGCTACACCTTC. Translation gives CASRGGVTNYGYTF.

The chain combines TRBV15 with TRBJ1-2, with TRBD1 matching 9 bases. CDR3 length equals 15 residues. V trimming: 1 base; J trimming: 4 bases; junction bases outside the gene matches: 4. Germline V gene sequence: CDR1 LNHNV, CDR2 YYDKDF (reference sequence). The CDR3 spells CATSRAQQGAYGYTF. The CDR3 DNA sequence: TGTGCCACCAGCAGAGCACAACAGGGGGCCTATGGCTACACCTTC.

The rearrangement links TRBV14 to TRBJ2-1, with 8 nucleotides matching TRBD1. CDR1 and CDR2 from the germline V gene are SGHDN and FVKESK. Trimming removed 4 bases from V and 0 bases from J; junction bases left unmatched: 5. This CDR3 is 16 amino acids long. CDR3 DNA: TGTGCCAGCAGCCCTCTAACAGGGGGCTCCTACAATGAGCAGTTCTTC. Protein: CASSPLTGGSYNEQFF.

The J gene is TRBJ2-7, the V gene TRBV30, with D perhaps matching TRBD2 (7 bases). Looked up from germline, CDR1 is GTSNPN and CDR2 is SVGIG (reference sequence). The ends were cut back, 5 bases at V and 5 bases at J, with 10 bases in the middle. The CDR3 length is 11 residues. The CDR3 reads CAWGGAHEQYF. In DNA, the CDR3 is TGTGCCTGGGGGGGGGCTCACGAGCAGTACTTC.

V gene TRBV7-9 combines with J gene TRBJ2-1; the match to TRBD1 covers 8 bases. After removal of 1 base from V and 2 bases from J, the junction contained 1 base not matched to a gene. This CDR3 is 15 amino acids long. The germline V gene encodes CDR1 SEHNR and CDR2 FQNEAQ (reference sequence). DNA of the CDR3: TGTGCCAGCAGCTTAGGGACAGGGACCTACAATGAGCAGTTCTTC. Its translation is CASSLGTGTYNEQFF.

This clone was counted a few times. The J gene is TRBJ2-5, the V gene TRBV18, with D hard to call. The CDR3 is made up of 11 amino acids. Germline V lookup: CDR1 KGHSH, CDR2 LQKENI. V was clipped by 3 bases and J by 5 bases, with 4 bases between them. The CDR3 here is CASSPEETQYF. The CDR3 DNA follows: TGTGCCAGCTCACCTGAGGAGACCCAGTACTTC.

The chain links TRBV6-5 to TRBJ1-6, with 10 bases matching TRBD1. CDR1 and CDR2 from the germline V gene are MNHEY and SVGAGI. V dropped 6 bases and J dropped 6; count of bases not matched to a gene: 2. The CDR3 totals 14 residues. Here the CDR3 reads CASRRDRGNSPLHF. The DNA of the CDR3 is TGTGCCAGCAGGCGGGACAGGGGTAATTCACCCCTCCACTTT.

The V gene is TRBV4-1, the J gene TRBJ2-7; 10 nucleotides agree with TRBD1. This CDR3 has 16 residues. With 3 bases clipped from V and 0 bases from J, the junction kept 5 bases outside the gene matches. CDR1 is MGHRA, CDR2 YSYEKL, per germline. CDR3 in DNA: TGCGCCAGCAGCCAGGCCGGGACAGGGGTCTCCTACGAGCAGTACTTC. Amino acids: CASSQAGTGVSYEQYF.